Listed below are T cell receptor beta chains from one sample, sequenced in a study of control samples from healthy donors and cancer patients. Libraries were prepared by immunoSEQ multiplex PCR; TCRdb keeps only in-frame clonotypes and omits some of them. The repertoire holds more than 60,000 clones, 85% to 90% seen once, with approximately 5.9% in the top ten. Sequencing input: PBMCs. These TCRs come from a man aged 55 to 70 with colorectal cancer. CDR3s include the opening cysteine and the closing phenylalanine or tryptophan. A D gene is named only where the DNA matches it firmly. Clone size is given for some rows only: seen once, a few or many times, or a class if the clone is expanded.

>NA|TRBJ2-1|TRBV6-5|TRBD1
TGTGCCAGCAGCTGGACAGGCGACTCCTACAATGAGCAGTTCTTC
CASSWTGDSYNEQFF
>NA|TRBJ2-1|TRBV14|TRBD2
TGTGCCAGCAGCCAACTGAGCGGGGGGCTCAATGAGCAGTTCTTC
CASSQLSGGLNEQFF
>NA|TRBJ2-1|TRBV5-1|TRBD2
TGCGCCAGCAGCTTGGGCGGGGGGCGTTACAATGAGCAGTTCTTC
CASSLGGGRYNEQFF
>NA|TRBJ1-5|TRBV7-9|NA
TGTGCCAGCAGCTTAGTTGGGTGGCCCCAGCATTTT
CASSLVGWPQHF
>NA|TRBJ1-5|TRBV12-3/TRBV12-4|NA
TGTGCCAGCAGTCCCTCAGGTTCACCCCAGCATTTT
CASSPSGSPQHF
>NA|TRBJ1-2|TRBV5-1|NA
TGCGCCAGCAGCTACAACCTTGGAGAGGACTCCTATGGCTACACCTTC
CASSYNLGEDSYGYTF
>NA|TRBJ2-1|TRBV20-1|NA
TGCAGTGCTAGGGCGAGGGGTGAGCAGTTCTTC
CSARARGEQFF
>NA|TRBJ2-7|TRBV10-2|TRBD2
TGCGCCAGCAGCCTGACTAGCGGGGGACCCAGCGAGCAGTACTTC
CASSLTSGGPSEQYF
>once|TRBJ2-5|TRBV7-2|TRBD1
TGTGCCAGCAGCCAATACAGGGGGCAAGAGACCCAGTACTTC
CASSQYRGQETQYF
>NA|TRBJ1-1|TRBV11-3|TRBD1
TGTGCCAGCAGCCCGGGGCAGGGGGCCGACACTGAAGCTTTCTTT
CASSPGQGADTEAFF
>NA|TRBJ2-7|TRBV18|NA
TGTGCCAGCTCACTCGGACAGCCCGTGGGATACGAGCAGTACTTC
CASSLGQPVGYEQYF
>NA|TRBJ1-2|TRBV2|NA
TGTGCCATCTGGATCGGGGGAGTCTATGGCTACACCTTC
CAIWIGGVYGYTF
>once|TRBJ2-1|TRBV5-1|TRBD1
TGCGCCAGCACGACCGGGACAGGGGACTACAATGAGCAGTTCTTC
CASTTGTGDYNEQFF
>NA|TRBJ1-6|TRBV27|TRBD1
TGTGCCAGCAGTGGGACAGGTGGGAATTCACCCCTCCACTTT
CASSGTGGNSPLHF
>once|TRBJ2-1|TRBV9|TRBD2
TGTGCCAGCAGCCCGGGGGGGGTCTACAATGAGCAGTTCTTC
CASSPGGVYNEQFF
>once|TRBJ1-3|TRBV5-1|NA
TGCGCCAGCAGCTTGGCCGGGGCCGATGGAAACACCATATATTTT
CASSLAGADGNTIYF
>NA|TRBJ2-2|TRBV2|TRBD1
TGTGCCAGCAGTGGACAGGGTCCGAACACCGGGGAGCTGTTTTTT
CASSGQGPNTGELFF
>NA|TRBJ2-2|TRBV6-5|TRBD2
TGTGCCACAAAGCGGGGGGGGAACACCGGGGAGCTGTTTTTT
CATKRGGNTGELFF
>NA|TRBJ2-7|TRBV28|NA
TGTGCCAGCAGTTTAATATTAGTGGGGTCTTCCTACGAGCAGTACTTC
CASSLILVGSSYEQYF
>NA|TRBJ2-7|TRBV11-2|TRBD2
TGTGCCAGCAGCTTACCCCGGGAGGGGAAAAAGCAGTACTTC
CASSLPREGKKQYF
>NA|TRBJ2-3|TRBV7-2|NA
TGTGCCAGCAGGGTCGGCTCTGGGACGCACACAGATACGCAGTATTTT
CASRVGSGTHTDTQYF
>NA|TRBJ1-2|TRBV12-3/TRBV12-4|TRBD1
TGTGCCAGCAGTCCCGGAGGGGGCCTCGGCTACACCTTC
CASSPGGGLGYTF
>NA|TRBJ2-7|TRBV5-6|TRBD1
TGTGCCAGCAGCAGACCGGGACAGGGAAACTACGAGCAGTACTTC
CASSRPGQGNYEQYF
>NA|TRBJ2-5|TRBV7-6|TRBD1
TGTGCCAGCAGCCTGATGCCACAGGGGGGACCGGAGACCCAGTACTTC
CASSLMPQGGPETQYF
>NA|TRBJ1-3|TRBV18|NA
TGTGCCAGCTCACCACCCGGGGATGGAAACACCATATATTTT
CASSPPGDGNTIYF
>NA|TRBJ1-6|TRBV30|TRBD1
TGTGCCTGGAGTGTGACAGGGTTTTCACCCCTCCACTTT
CAWSVTGFSPLHF
>NA|TRBJ2-5|TRBV4-1|NA
TGCGCCAGCAGCCCTCTTAAGGGGGAGACCCAGTACTTC
CASSPLKGETQYF
>NA|TRBJ1-1|TRBV18|NA
TGTGCCAGCTCACCCTTGGACGGCCGGAACACTGAAGCTTTCTTT
CASSPLDGRNTEAFF
>NA|TRBJ1-5|TRBV10-3|NA
TGTGCCATCAGTGAGGGGGCCAATAGCAATCAGCCCCAGCATTTT
CAISEGANSNQPQHF
>NA|TRBJ1-5|TRBV15|TRBD1
TGTGCCACCAGCAGAGTGGACAGGGGGAGTCTTCAGCCCCAGCATTTT
CATSRVDRGSLQPQHF